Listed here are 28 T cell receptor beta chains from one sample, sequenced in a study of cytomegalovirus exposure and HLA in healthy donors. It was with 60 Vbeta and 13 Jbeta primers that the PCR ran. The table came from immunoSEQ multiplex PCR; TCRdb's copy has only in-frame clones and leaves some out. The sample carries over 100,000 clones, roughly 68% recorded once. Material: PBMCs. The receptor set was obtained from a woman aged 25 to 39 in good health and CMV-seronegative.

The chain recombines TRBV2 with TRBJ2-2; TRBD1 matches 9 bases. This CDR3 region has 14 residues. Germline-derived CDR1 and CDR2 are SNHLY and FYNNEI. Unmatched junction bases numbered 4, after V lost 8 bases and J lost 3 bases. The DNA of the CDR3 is TGTGCCAGCGAGGGGACAGGGTACACCGGGGAGCTGTTTTTT. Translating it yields CASEGTGYTGELFF.

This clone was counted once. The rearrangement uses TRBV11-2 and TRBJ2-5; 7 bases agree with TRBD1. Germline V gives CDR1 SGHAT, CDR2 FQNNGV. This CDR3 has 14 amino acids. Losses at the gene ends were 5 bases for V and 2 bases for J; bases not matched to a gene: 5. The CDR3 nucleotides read TGTGCCAGCAGCCGAGGGACAGAACAAGAGACCCAGTACTTC. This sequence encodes CASSRGTEQETQYF.

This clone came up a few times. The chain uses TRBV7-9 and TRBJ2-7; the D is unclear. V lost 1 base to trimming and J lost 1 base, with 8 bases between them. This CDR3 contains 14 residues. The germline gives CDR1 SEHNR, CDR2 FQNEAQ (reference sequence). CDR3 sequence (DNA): TGTGCCAGCAGCTTAGATGGCAGGTCCTACGAGCAGTACTTC. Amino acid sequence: CASSLDGRSYEQYF.

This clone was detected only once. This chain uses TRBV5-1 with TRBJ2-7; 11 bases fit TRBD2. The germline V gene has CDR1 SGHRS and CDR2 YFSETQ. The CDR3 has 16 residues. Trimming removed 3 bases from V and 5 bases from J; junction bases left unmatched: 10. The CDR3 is CASSSDSGRAVHEQYF. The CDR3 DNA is TGCGCCAGCAGCTCAGATAGCGGGAGGGCCGTCCACGAGCAGTACTTC.

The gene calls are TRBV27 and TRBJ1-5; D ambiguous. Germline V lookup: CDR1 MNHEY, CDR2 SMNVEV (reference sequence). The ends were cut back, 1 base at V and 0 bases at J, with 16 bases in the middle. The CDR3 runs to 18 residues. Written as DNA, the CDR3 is TGTGCCAGCAGTTTATTTCGCCGGGGTTCAGATAGCAATCAGCCCCAGCATTTT. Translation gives CASSLFRRGSDSNQPQHF.

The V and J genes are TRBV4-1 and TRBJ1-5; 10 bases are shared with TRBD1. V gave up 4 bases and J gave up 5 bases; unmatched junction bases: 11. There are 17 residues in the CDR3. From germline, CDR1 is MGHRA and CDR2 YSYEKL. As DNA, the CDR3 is TGCGCCAGCAGCCGGGGACAGGGGTCCCCTACGGATCAGCCCCAGCATTTT. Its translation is CASSRGQGSPTDQPQHF.

This CDR3 is CSAKTGGEQPQHF. CDR3 sequence (DNA): TGCAGCGCGAAAACAGGGGGAGAGCAGCCCCAGCATTTT. The V and J genes are TRBV29-1 and TRBJ1-5; TRBD1 matches at 8 bases. The CDR3 extends over 13 amino acids. Germline loops: CDR1 SQVTM, CDR2 ANQGSEA. V lost 7 bases to trimming and J lost 7 bases; unmatched junction nucleotides: 9.

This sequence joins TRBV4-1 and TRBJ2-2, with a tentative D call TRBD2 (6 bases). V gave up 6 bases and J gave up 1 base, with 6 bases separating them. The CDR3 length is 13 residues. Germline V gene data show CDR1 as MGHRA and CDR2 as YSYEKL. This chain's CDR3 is CASRRGNTGELFF. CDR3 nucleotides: TGCGCCAGCAGGCGGGGGAACACCGGGGAGCTGTTTTTT.

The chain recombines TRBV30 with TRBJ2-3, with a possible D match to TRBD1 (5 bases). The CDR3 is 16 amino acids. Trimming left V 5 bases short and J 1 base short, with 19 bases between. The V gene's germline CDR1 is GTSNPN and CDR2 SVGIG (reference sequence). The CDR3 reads CAWARANTGRTDTQYF. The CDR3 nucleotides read TGTGCCTGGGCCCGCGCCAACACAGGTCGCACAGATACGCAGTATTTT.

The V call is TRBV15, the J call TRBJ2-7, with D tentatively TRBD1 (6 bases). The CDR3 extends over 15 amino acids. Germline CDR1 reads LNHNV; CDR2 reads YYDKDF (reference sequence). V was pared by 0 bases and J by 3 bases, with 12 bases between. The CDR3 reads CATSRDRGSHYEQYF. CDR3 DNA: TGTGCCACCAGCAGAGACAGGGGCTCCCACTACGAGCAGTACTTC.

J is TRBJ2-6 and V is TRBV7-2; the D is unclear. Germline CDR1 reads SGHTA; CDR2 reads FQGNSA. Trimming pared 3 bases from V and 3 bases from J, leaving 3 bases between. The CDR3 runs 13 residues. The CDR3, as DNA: TGTGCCAGCAGCTTTTATGGGGCCAACGTCCTGACTTTC. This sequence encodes CASSFYGANVLTF.

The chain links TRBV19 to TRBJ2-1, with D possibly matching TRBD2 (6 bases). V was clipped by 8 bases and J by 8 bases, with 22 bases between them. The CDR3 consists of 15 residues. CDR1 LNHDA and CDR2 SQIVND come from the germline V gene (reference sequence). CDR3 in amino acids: CASGRSGNNVDEQFF. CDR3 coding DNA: TGTGCCAGTGGCCGTAGCGGCAACAACGTCGATGAGCAGTTCTTC.

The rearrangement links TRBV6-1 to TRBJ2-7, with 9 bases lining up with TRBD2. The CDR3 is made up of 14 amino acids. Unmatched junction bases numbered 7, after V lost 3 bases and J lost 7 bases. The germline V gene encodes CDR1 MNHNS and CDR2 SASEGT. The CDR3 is CASSETSGWGEQYF. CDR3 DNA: TGTGCCAGCAGTGAGACTAGCGGTTGGGGGGAGCAGTACTTC.

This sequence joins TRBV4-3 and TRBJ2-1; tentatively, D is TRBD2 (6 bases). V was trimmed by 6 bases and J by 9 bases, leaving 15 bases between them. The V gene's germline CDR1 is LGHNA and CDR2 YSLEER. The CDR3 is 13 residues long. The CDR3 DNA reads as TGCGCCAGCAGTCCTACGGGAGAGGGTGAGCAGTTCTTC. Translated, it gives CASSPTGEGEQFF.

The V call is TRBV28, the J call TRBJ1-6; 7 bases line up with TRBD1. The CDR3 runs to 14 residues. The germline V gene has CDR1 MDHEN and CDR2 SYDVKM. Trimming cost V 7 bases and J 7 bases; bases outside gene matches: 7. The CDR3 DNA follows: TGTGCCAGCACCCTACAGGGGTGGAATTCACCCCTCCACTTT. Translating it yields CASTLQGWNSPLHF.

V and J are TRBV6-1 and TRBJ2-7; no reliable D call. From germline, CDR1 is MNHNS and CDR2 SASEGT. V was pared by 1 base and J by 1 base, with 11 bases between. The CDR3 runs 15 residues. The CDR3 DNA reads TGTGCCAGCAGTGAAGATTTGTTTACATCCTACGAGCAGTACTTC. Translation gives CASSEDLFTSYEQYF.

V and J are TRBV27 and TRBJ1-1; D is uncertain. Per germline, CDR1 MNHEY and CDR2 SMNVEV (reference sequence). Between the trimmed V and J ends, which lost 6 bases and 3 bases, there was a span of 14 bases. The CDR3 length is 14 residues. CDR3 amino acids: CASSATPWDTEAFF. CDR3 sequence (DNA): TGTGCCAGCAGCGCGACACCCTGGGACACTGAAGCTTTCTTT.

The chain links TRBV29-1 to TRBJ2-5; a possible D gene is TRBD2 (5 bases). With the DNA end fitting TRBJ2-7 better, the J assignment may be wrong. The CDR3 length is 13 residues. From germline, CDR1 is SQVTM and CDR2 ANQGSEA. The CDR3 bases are TGCAGCGTTGAACCCGAGCGGAGGTACGAGCAGTACTTC. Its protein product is CSVEPERRYEQYF.

The CDR3 region has the DNA TGTGCCAGCGGTCTGAATAGCGGGGAGAGCTCCTACGAGCAGTACTTC. This sequence encodes CASGLNSGESSYEQYF. The chain joins TRBV7-9 to TRBJ2-7; 8 nucleotides agree with TRBD2. The CDR3 sequence is 16 residues long. Germline CDR1 and CDR2: SEHNR and FQNEAQ (reference sequence). The V and J ends lost 8 bases and 0 bases, in that order; junction bases with no gene match: 12.

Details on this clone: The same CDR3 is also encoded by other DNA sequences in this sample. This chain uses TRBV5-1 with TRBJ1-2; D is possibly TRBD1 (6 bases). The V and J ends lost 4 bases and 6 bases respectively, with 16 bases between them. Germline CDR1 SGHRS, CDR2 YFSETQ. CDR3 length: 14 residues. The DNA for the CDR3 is TGCGCCAGCAGCCTGGCACAGGGAGTTAATGGCTACACCTTC. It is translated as CASSLAQGVNGYTF.

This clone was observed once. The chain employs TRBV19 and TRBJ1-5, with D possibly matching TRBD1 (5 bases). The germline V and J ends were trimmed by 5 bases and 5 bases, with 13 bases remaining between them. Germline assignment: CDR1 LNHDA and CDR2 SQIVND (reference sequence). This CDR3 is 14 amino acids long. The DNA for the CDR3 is TGTGCCAGTAGTGTCAGGGCAGGATATCAGCCCCAGCATTTT. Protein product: CASSVRAGYQPQHF.

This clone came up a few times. The CDR3 nucleotides read TGTGCCAGCAGTCCCGCGTTCACCTACGAGCAGTACTTC. Translation: CASSPAFTYEQYF. The rearrangement uses TRBV6-1 and TRBJ2-7; D is uncertain. Germline V CDR1 and CDR2: MNHNS, SASEGT. This CDR3 spans 13 amino acids. The germline V and J ends were trimmed by 5 bases and 2 bases, with 10 bases remaining between them.

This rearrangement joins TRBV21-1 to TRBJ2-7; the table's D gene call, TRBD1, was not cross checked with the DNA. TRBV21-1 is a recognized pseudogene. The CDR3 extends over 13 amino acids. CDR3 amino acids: CASSTKDIYEQYF. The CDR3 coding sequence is TGTGCCAGCAGCACGAAAGACATCTACGAGCAGTACTTC.

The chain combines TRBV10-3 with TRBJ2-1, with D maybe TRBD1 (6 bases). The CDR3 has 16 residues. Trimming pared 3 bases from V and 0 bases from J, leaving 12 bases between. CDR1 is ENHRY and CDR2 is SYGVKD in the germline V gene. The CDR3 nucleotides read TGTGCCATCAGTGATAAGCAGGGGCTCTCCTACAATGAGCAGTTCTTC. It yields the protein CAISDKQGLSYNEQFF.

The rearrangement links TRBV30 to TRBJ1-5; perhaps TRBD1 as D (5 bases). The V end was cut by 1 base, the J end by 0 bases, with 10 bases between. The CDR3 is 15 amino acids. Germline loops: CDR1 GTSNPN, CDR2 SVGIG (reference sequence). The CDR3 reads CAWSGGGSSNQPQHF. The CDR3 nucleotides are TGTGCCTGGAGTGGGGGGGGGAGTAGCAATCAGCCCCAGCATTTT. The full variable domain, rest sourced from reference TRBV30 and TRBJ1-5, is SQTIHQWPATLVQPVGSPLSLECTVEGTSNPNLYWYRQAAGRGLQLLFYSVGIGQISSEVPQNLSASRPQDRQFILSSKKLLLSDSGFYLCAWSGGGSSNQPQHFGDGTRLSIL.

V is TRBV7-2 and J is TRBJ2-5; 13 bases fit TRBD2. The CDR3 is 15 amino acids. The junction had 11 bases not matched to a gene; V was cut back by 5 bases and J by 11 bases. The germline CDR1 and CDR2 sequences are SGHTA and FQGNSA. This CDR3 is CASSEGLAGVAEQYF. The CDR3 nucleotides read TGTGCCAGCAGCGAAGGACTAGCGGGAGTAGCTGAGCAGTACTTC.

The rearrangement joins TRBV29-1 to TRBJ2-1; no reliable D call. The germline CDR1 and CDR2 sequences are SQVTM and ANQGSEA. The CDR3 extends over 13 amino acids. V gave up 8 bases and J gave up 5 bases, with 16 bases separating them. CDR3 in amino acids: CSLVLVSHNEQFF. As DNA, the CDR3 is TGCAGCTTAGTCCTAGTTTCCCACAATGAGCAGTTCTTC.

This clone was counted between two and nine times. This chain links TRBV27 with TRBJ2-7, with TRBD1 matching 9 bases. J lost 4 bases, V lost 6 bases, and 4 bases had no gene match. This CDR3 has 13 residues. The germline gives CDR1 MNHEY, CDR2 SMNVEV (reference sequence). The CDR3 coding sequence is TGTGCCAGCAGGGGACAGGGTGGTTACGAGCAGTACTTC. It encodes CASRGQGGYEQYF.